This TCR beta chain came from a study of T cells expressing NK-cell markers. TCRdb reprocessed the 5' RACE reads; each CDR3 protein has one entry and no DNA is given. The record lists 150,000 to 160,000 distinct CDR3 sequences, of which the ten most abundant hold approximately 35%. Germline lookup yields CDR1 LNHNV and CDR2 YYDKDF (reference sequence). The CDR3 consists of 14 residues. This receptor was obtained from a woman between 45 and 60 years old in good health. Sequencing was done on a sample of blood T cells: a sorted CD56 or NKG2C T cell subset, CD4+ or CD8+ T cells, or bulk PBMC T cells (not recorded which). V gene TRBV15 combines with J gene TRBJ2-7; absent DNA, TCRdb's TRBD2 call cannot be checked. This chain's CDR3 is CATKRASGSYEQYF.